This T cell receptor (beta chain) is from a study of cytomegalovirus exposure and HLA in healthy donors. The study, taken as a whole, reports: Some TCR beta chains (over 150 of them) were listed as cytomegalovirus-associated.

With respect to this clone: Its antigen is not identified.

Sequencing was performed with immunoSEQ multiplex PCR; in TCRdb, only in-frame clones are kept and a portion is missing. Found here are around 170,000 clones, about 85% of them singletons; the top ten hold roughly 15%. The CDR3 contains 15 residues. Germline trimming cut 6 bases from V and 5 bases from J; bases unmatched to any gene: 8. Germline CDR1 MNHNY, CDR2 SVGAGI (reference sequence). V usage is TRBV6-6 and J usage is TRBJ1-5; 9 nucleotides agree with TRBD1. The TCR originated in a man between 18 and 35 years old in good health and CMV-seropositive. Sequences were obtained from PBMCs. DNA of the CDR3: TGTGCCAGCAGCGAAACAGGGGGCACTTATCAGCCCCAGCATTTT. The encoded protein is CASSETGGTYQPQHF.